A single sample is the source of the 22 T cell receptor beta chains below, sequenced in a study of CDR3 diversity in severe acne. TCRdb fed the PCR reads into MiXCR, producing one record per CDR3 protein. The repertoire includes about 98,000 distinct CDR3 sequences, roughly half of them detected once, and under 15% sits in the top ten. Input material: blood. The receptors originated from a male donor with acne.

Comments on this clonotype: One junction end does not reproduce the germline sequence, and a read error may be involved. Written as DNA, the CDR3 is TGCGCCAGCAGGCCGGTAGGAGGGAACACTGGAGCTTTCTTT. Translated: CASRPVGGNTGAFF. The V gene is TRBV4-1, the J gene TRBJ1-1; unclear D gene. Germline CDR1 and CDR2: MGHRA and YSYEKL. This CDR3 has 14 amino acids.

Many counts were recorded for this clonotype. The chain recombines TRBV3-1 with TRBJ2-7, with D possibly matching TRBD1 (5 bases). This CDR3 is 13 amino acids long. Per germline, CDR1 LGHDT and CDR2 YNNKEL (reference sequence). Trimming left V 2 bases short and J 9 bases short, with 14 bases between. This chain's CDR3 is CASSQFLETAQYF. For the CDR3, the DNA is TGTGCCAGCAGCCAATTCCTTGAGACAGCGCAGTACTTC.

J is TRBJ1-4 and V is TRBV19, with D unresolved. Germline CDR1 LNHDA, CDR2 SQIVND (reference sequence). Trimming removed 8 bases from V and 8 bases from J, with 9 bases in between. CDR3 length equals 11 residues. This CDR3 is CASSGMEKLFF. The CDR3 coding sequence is TGTGCCAGTTCGGGGATGGAAAAACTGTTTTTT.

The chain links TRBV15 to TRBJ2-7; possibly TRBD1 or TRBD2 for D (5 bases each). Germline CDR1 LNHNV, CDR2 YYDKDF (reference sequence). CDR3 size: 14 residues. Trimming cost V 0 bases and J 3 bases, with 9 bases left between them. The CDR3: CATSREGDHYEQYF. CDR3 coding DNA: TGTGCCACCAGCAGAGAGGGGGACCACTACGAGCAGTACTTC. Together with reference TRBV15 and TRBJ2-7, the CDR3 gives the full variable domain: DAMVIQNPRYQVTQFGKPVTLSCSQTLNHNVMYWYQQKSSQAPKLLFHYYDKDFNNEADTPDNFQSRRPNTSFCFLDIRSPGLGDTAMYLCATSREGDHYEQYFGPGTRLTVT.

The CDR3 DNA sequence: TGTGCCAGCAGCTTAGTACCCCTCACAGCTAACACTGAAGCTTTCTTT. Its translation: CASSLVPLTANTEAFF. This chain connects TRBV7-9 to TRBJ1-1; D is undetermined. The CDR3 is made up of 16 amino acids. V shed 1 base and J shed 2 bases, with 14 bases lying between them. CDR1 is SEHNR, CDR2 FQNEAQ, per germline (reference sequence).

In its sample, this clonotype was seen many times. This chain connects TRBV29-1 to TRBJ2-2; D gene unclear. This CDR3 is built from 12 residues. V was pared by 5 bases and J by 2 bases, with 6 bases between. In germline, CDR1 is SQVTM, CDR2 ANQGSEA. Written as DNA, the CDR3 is TGCAGCGTTCGAGTAAACACCGGGGAGCTGTTTTTT. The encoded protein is CSVRVNTGELFF.

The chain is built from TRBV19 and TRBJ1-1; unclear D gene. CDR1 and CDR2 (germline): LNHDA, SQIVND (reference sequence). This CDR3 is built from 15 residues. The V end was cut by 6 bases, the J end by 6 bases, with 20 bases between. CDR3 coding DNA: TGTGCCAGTAGCGTATTAAGGGTGGAGCCCGCTGAAGCTTTCTTT. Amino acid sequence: CASSVLRVEPAEAFF.

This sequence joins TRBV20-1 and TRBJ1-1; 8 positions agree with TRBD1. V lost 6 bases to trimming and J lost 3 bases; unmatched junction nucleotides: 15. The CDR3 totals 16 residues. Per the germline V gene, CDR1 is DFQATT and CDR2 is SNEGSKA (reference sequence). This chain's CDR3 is CSARNLQGAGDTEAFF. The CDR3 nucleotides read TGCAGTGCCAGAAATCTCCAGGGGGCGGGTGACACTGAAGCTTTCTTT.

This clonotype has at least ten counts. The CDR3 DNA reads TGTGCCAGCAGCTTAGACAGGGGTACTGAAAAACTGTTTTTT. Translated: CASSLDRGTEKLFF. The chain is built from TRBV7-2 and TRBJ1-4, with TRBD1 identical over 7 bases. J gave up 7 bases and V 1 base, and 3 bases lay outside the gene matches. Germline V gene lookup returns CDR1 SGHTA and CDR2 FQGNSA. The CDR3 consists of 14 residues.

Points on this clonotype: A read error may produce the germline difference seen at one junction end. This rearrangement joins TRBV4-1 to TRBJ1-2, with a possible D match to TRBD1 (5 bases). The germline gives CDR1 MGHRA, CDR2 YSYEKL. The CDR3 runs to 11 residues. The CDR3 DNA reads TGTGCCAGCGGGACGCCGAACGGCTACACCTTC. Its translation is CASGTPNGYTF.

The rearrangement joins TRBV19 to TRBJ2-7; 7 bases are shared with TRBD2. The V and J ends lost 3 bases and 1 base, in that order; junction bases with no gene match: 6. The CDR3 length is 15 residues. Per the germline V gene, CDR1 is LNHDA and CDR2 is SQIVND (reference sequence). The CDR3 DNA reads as TGTGCCAGTAGTATCGCTAGCGGCGCGTCCTACGAGCAGTACTTC. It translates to CASSIASGASYEQYF. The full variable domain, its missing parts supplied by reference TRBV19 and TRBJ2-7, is DGGITQSPKYLFRKEGQNVTLSCEQNLNHDAMYWYRQDPGQGLRLIYYSQIVNDFQKGDIAEGYSVSREKKESFPLTVTSAQKNPTAFYLCASSIASGASYEQYFGPGTRLTVT.

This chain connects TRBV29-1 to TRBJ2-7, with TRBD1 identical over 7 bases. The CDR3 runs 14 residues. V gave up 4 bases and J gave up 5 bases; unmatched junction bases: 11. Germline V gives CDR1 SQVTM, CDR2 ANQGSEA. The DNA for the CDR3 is TGCAGCGTTGCGGGTGTAAGGGGGCGCGACGAGCAGTACTTC. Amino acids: CSVAGVRGRDEQYF.

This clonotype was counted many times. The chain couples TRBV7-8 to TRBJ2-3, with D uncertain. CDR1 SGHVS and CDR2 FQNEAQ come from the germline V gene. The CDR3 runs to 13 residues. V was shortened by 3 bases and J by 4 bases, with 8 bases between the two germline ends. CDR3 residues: CASSFRRADTQYF. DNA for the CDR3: TGTGCCAGCAGCTTTCGCCGGGCAGATACGCAGTATTTT.

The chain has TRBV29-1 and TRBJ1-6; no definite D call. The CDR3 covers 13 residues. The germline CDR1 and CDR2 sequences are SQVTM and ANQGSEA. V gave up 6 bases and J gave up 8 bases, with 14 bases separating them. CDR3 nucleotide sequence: TGCAGCGTGAGGACGGAGGTAGATTCACCCCTCCACTTT. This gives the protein CSVRTEVDSPLHF.

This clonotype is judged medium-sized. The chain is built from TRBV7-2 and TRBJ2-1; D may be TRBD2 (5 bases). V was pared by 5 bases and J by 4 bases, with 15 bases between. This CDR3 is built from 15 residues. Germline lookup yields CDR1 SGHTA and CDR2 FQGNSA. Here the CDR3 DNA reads TGTGCCAGCAGCCTGGACTCACCGGCTTACAATGAGCAGTTCTTC. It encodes CASSLDSPAYNEQFF.

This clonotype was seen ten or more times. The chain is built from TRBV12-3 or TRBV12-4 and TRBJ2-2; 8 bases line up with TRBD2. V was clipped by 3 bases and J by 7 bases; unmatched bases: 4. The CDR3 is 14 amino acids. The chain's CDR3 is CASSLRGRFGELFF. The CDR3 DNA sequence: TGTGCCAGCAGTTTGCGCGGGAGGTTCGGGGAGCTGTTTTTT.

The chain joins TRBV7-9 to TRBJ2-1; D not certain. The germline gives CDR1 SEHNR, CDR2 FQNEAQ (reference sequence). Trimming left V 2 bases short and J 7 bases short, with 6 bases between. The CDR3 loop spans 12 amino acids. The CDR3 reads CASSLTANEQFF. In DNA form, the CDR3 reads TGTGCCAGCAGCTTAACAGCAAATGAGCAGTTCTTC.

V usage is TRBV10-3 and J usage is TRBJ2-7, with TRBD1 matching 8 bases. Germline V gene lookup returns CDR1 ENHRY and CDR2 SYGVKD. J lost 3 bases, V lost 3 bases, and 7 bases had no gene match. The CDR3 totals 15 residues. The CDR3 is CAISDLGQGFYEQYF. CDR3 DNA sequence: TGTGCCATCAGTGACCTAGGACAGGGATTCTACGAGCAGTACTTC.

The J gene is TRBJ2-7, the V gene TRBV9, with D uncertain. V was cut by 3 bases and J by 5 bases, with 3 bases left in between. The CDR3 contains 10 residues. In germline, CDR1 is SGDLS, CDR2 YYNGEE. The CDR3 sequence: CASSGNEQYF. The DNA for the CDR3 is TGTGCCAGCAGCGGTAACGAGCAGTACTTC.

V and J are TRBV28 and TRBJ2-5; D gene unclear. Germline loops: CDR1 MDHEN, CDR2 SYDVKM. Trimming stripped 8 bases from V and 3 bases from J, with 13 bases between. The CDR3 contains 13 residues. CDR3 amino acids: CASGWRQEETQYF. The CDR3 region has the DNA TGTGCCAGCGGTTGGCGGCAGGAAGAGACCCAGTACTTC.

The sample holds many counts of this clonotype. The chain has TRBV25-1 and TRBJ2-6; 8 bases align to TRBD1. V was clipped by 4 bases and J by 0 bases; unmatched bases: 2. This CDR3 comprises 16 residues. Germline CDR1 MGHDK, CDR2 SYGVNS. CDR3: CASSVDRVSGANVLTF. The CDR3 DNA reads TGTGCCAGCAGTGTGGACAGGGTCTCTGGGGCCAACGTCCTGACTTTC.

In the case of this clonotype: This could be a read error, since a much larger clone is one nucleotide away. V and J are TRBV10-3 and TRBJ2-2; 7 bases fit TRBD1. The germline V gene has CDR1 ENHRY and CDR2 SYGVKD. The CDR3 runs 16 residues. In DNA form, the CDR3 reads TGTGCCATCAATGAGTCATGGACAGGGAACACCGGGGAGCTGTTTTTT. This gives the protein CAINESWTGNTGELFF.